Presented here are 9 T cell receptor beta chains from one specimen sequenced in a study of T cells in Graves' hyperthyroidism and ophthalmopathy. What was amplified from RNA transcripts were TCR beta CDR3 regions. The TCR CDR3 first-round RT-PCR relied on the HTBI primer set. TCRdb called the multiplex PCR reads again in MiXCR, with one record for every CDR3 protein. The sample consists of 530,000 or so distinct CDR3 sequences, about 45% of them appearing once. Sequences were obtained from peripheral blood or thyroid tissue (not recorded which). The receptors derive from a woman younger than 30 with Graves' hyperthyroidism.

This clonotype was detected ten times or more. The chain has TRBV4-1 and TRBJ2-5, with TRBD2 as a possible D gene (6 bases). The CDR3 sequence is 15 residues long. Deletions cut 2 bases from V and 1 base from J, with 11 bases between. CDR1 and CDR2 (germline): MGHRA, YSYEKL. The CDR3, as DNA: TGCGCCAGCAGCCAAAGACCGGGACTCCAAGAGACCCAGTACTTC. It translates to CASSQRPGLQETQYF.

The sample holds a few counts of this clonotype. The gene calls are TRBV6-5 and TRBJ1-6; 10 bases map to TRBD1. CDR3 length equals 16 residues. Germline assignment: CDR1 MNHEY and CDR2 SVGAGI. J was trimmed by 0 bases and V by 5 bases; bases with no gene match: 1. Here the CDR3 reads CASSRTGGSYNSPLHF. In nucleotides, the CDR3 is TGTGCCAGCAGTCGGACAGGGGGCTCCTATAATTCACCCCTCCACTTT.

The chain couples TRBV7-6 to TRBJ2-6, with D uncertain. Per the germline V gene, CDR1 is SGHVS and CDR2 is FNYEAQ. V shed 2 bases and J shed 5 bases, with 7 bases lying between them. The CDR3 is 14 amino acids. The CDR3 spells CASSLSARANVLTF. In nucleotides, the CDR3 is TGTGCCAGCAGCTTAAGCGCACGGGCCAACGTCCTGACTTTC.

The sample holds many counts of this clonotype. The rearrangement uses TRBV10-3 and TRBJ2-7; D not resolved. Germline V gives CDR1 ENHRY, CDR2 SYGVKD. The V end lost 3 bases, the J end lost 6 bases, and 15 bases lay between the germline ends. The CDR3 runs 14 residues. The CDR3 sequence is CAISDELPSAEQYF. CDR3 sequence (DNA): TGTGCCATCAGTGATGAGTTACCCTCCGCCGAGCAGTACTTC.

This clonotype was counted many times. This chain connects TRBV29-1 to TRBJ1-1, with D unresolved. CDR3 length: 11 amino acids. Germline lookup yields CDR1 SQVTM and CDR2 ANQGSEA. Trimming left V 7 bases short and J 1 base short, with 7 bases between. The DNA of the CDR3 is TGCAGCGGAGGATGGAACACTGAAGCTTTCTTT. It encodes CSGGWNTEAFF.

Only a few counts were recorded for this clonotype. The chain couples TRBV7-9 to TRBJ2-1, with D unclear. The CDR3 sequence is 14 residues long. V lost 5 bases, J lost 7 bases, and 15 bases lay in between. Germline V gene sequence: CDR1 SEHNR, CDR2 FQNEAQ (reference sequence). In DNA form, the CDR3 reads TGTGCCAGCAGCCCCTTAGGATGGGCTAATGAGCAGTTCTTC. It specifies CASSPLGWANEQFF. Filled out from reference TRBV7-9 and TRBJ2-1, the complete variable domain reads DTGVSQNPRHKITKRGQNVTFRCDPISEHNRLYWYRQTLGQGPEFLTYFQNEAQLEKSRLLSDRFSAERPKGSFSTLEIQRTEQGDSAMYLCASSPLGWANEQFFGPGTRLTVL.

This clonotype has at least ten counts. This chain joins TRBV20-1 and TRBJ1-6; 7 bases fit TRBD1. Germline lookup yields CDR1 DFQATT and CDR2 SNEGSKA (reference sequence). The CDR3 covers 14 residues. The V gene end was trimmed by 3 bases and the J gene end by 7 bases; junction bases not matched to a gene: 6. The CDR3 loop is CSASHRGINSPLHF. CDR3 sequence (DNA): TGCAGTGCTAGCCACAGGGGAATAAATTCACCCCTCCACTTT.

As regards this clonotype: The conserved phenylalanine or tryptophan normally closing the CDR3 is absent here, so this likely arose from a read error. The limits of the CDR3 on the DNA are not certain, so only TCRdb's listed CDR3 is given. This rearrangement joins TRBV7-9 to TRBJ2-6; TRBD1, the table's D call, was not compared with the DNA. Germline V gene sequence: CDR1 SEHNR, CDR2 FQNEAQ (reference sequence). The CDR3 sequence runs 10 residues, both termini included. This chain's CDR3 is CASSPGTVNT.

This clonotype was counted many times. The chain has TRBV4-3 and TRBJ2-6, with a tentative D call TRBD1 (5 bases). The CDR3 extends over 17 amino acids. V was clipped by 1 base and J by 0 bases, with 10 bases between them. Germline CDR1 and CDR2: LGHNA and YSLEER. The DNA for the CDR3 is TGCGCCAGCAGCCAAGCCAGGGTCACCTCTGGGGCCAACGTCCTGACTTTC. Translation gives CASSQARVTSGANVLTF.